These 17 T cell receptor beta chains were sequenced from one sample in a study of cytomegalovirus exposure and HLA in healthy donors (dated by TCRdb to the late 2010s). Library preparation employed the immunoSEQ multiplex PCR assay. For the multiplex PCR, a mixture combining 60 forward primers for TCR Vbeta segments and 13 reverse primers for TCR Jbeta segments was used. This is the immuneACCESS table as TCRdb keeps it, with only in-frame sequences that have V and J called. A part of the clones is gone; compared with another copy, unresolved V genes explain less than half, and the rest is unexplained. This sample has over 150,000 clones in its table, and around 75% of those were observed once. The ten largest clones capture approximately 7.7% of the sample. Sequencing was carried out using PBMCs. The receptors were gathered from a man aged 25-40 years in good health and CMV-seropositive.

This chain connects TRBV27 to TRBJ2-7, with 13 nucleotides matching TRBD2. The germline CDR1 and CDR2 sequences are MNHEY and SMNVEV (reference sequence). With V trimmed by 4 bases and J by 2 bases, 5 bases remained unmatched. The CDR3 runs to 16 residues. This CDR3 reads CASSSPGLAGAYEQYF. The CDR3, as DNA: TGTGCCAGCAGTTCGCCAGGACTAGCGGGGGCCTACGAGCAGTACTTC.

The chain uses TRBV5-1 and TRBJ1-5; D not certain. The CDR3 sequence is 14 residues long. V lost 0 bases and J lost 0, with 4 bases in between. Per the germline V gene, CDR1 is SGHRS and CDR2 is YFSETQ. The CDR3 region is CASSLDSSNQPQHF. CDR3 nucleotides: TGCGCCAGCAGCTTGGACAGTAGCAATCAGCCCCAGCATTTT.

The rearrangement uses TRBV5-1 and TRBJ1-2, with D tentatively TRBD1 (6 bases). V dropped 4 bases and J dropped 5 bases, with 12 bases sitting between them. This CDR3 contains 13 residues. Germline CDR1 and CDR2: SGHRS and YFSETQ. The DNA for the CDR3 is TGCGCCAGCAGCGAGACAGGCTCATATGGCTACACCTTC. As protein: CASSETGSYGYTF.

The chain carries TRBV25-1 and TRBJ1-2; the D is unclear. With 3 bases removed from V and 4 bases from J, the gap between germline ends came to 15 bases. Per the germline V gene, CDR1 is MGHDK and CDR2 is SYGVNS. The length of the CDR3 is 15 residues. CDR3 loop: CASSDEGGSGYGYTF. In DNA form, the CDR3 reads TGTGCCAGCAGTGATGAAGGAGGTTCGGGCTATGGCTACACCTTC.

The J gene is TRBJ1-1, the V gene TRBV19, with D perhaps matching TRBD1 (6 bases). The CDR3 totals 14 residues. V was clipped by 4 bases and J by 0 bases, with 9 bases between them. From germline, CDR1 is LNHDA and CDR2 SQIVND (reference sequence). CDR3 sequence: CASSKDRMNTEAFF. The CDR3 DNA reads TGTGCCAGTAGTAAGGACAGAATGAACACTGAAGCTTTCTTT.

The V call is TRBV6-5, the J call TRBJ1-1; no clear D gene. V gave up 2 bases and J gave up 1 base, with 11 bases separating them. The CDR3 covers 15 residues. Germline lookup yields CDR1 MNHEY and CDR2 SVGAGI. The chain's CDR3 is CASSYVASWNTEAFF. DNA of the CDR3: TGTGCCAGCAGTTACGTTGCCAGTTGGAACACTGAAGCTTTCTTT.

The sample holds one count of this clone. This sequence joins TRBV6-5 and TRBJ2-3; D not certain. V lost 7 bases to trimming and J lost 5 bases, with 16 bases between them. Per germline, CDR1 MNHEY and CDR2 SVGAGI. The CDR3 sequence is 14 residues long. This CDR3 reads CASTDSALGDTQYF. The CDR3 DNA is TGTGCCAGCACCGACTCCGCTCTGGGAGATACGCAGTATTTT.

The chain joins TRBV5-8 to TRBJ1-4; 7 bases line up with TRBD1. Germline V CDR1 and CDR2: SGHTS, YDEGEE. The junction had 13 bases not matched to a gene; V was cut back by 3 bases and J by 8 bases. The CDR3 runs to 16 residues. The CDR3 DNA reads as TGTGCCAGCAGCTCCTCACCGACAGGGTATGGAGAAAAACTGTTTTTT. Translating it yields CASSSSPTGYGEKLFF.

The V gene is TRBV6-6, the J gene TRBJ2-7; TRBD1 matches at 8 bases. The length of the CDR3 is 14 residues. With 6 bases clipped from V and 1 base from J, the junction kept 5 bases outside the gene matches. Germline CDR1 and CDR2: MNHNY and SVGAGI (reference sequence). CDR3 in amino acids: CASRGQGSSYEQYF. In nucleotides, the CDR3 is TGTGCCAGCAGAGGACAGGGTAGTTCCTACGAGCAGTACTTC.

The chain links TRBV10-2 to TRBJ1-5, with 7 bases lining up with TRBD1. The CDR3 totals 14 residues. V was clipped by 4 bases and J by 3 bases; unmatched bases: 3. From germline, CDR1 is WSHSY and CDR2 SAAADI. This chain's CDR3 is CASSADRINQPQHF. As DNA, the CDR3 is TGCGCCAGCAGTGCGGACAGGATCAATCAGCCCCAGCATTTT.

The rearrangement links TRBV11-3 to TRBJ2-7, with D unresolved. Germline CDR1 and CDR2: SGHNT and YENEEA. The CDR3 has 13 amino acids. Trimming removed 1 base at V and 0 bases at J, with 4 bases between. The CDR3 sequence: CASSLGGSYEQYF. The CDR3, as DNA: TGTGCCAGCAGCTTAGGCGGCTCCTACGAGCAGTACTTC.

This clone was observed a single time. V usage is TRBV5-1 and J usage is TRBJ1-2; 8 bases are shared with TRBD1. Trimming removed 5 bases from V and 2 bases from J; junction bases left unmatched: 8. CDR3 length equals 15 residues. Germline assignment: CDR1 SGHRS and CDR2 YFSETQ. The DNA for the CDR3 is TGCGCCAGCAGTGTCGGGACAGGCCCAAACTATGGCTACACCTTC. Translating gives CASSVGTGPNYGYTF.

This clone was found once. The chain is built from TRBV14 and TRBJ2-7; 8 bases fit TRBD1. After removal of 8 bases from V and 3 bases from J, the junction contained 6 bases not matched to a gene. The CDR3 spans 13 residues. Germline-derived CDR1 and CDR2 are SGHDN and FVKESK. CDR3 nucleotides: TGTGCCAGCGGCCGGGACAGGAGCTACGAGCAGTACTTC. It translates to CASGRDRSYEQYF.

The gene calls are TRBV4-1 and TRBJ2-7, with 12 bases lining up with TRBD2. Germline-derived CDR1 and CDR2 are MGHRA and YSYEKL. With 2 bases clipped from V and 2 bases from J, the junction kept 4 bases outside the gene matches. CDR3 length: 16 residues. As DNA, the CDR3 is TGCGCCAGCAGCCAACTCCTAGCGGGAGGGCCCTACGAGCAGTACTTC. This codes for CASSQLLAGGPYEQYF.

This clone was counted once. The chain couples TRBV9 to TRBJ1-1; 9 bases fit TRBD1. Germline V gene lookup returns CDR1 SGDLS and CDR2 YYNGEE. This CDR3 has 13 amino acids. The J segment lost 1 base and the V segment lost 7 bases, leaving 2 bases of the junction unmatched. The CDR3 bases are TGTGCCAGCGCGGGACAGGGGAACACTGAAGCTTTCTTT. This codes for CASAGQGNTEAFF.

The chain recombines TRBV2 with TRBJ2-3; a possible D gene is TRBD1 (5 bases). Germline V lookup: CDR1 SNHLY, CDR2 FYNNEI. V was clipped by 3 bases and J by 2 bases, with 12 bases between them. This CDR3 is built from 15 residues. Here the CDR3 reads CASSDQQALTDTQYF. The CDR3 DNA sequence: TGTGCCAGCAGTGACCAACAGGCCCTCACAGATACGCAGTATTTT.

The V call is TRBV7-2, the J call TRBJ2-3; 9 bases fit TRBD2. V shed 1 base, J shed 13 bases, and the junction held 9 bases outside the gene matches. The CDR3 runs 14 residues. The germline CDR1 and CDR2 sequences are SGHTA and FQGNSA. The CDR3 loop is CASSLDGGGALKYF. The CDR3 DNA is TGTGCCAGCAGCTTAGACGGCGGGGGGGCTTTAAAGTATTTT.